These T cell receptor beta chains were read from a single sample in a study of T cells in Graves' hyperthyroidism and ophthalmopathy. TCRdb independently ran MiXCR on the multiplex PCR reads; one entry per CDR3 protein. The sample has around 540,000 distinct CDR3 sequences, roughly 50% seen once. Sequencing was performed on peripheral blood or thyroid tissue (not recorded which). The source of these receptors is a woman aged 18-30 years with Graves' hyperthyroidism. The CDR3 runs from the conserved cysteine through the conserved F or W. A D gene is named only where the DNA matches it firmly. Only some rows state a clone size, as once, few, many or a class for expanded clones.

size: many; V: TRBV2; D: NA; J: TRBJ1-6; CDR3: CASIGRVYSPLHF; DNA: TGTGCCAGCATCGGGCGGGTTTATTCACCCCTCCACTTT
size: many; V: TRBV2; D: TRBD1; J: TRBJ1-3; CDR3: CASSLTGEPGNTIYF; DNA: TGTGCCAGCAGCCTTACAGGGGAACCCGGAAACACCATATATTTT
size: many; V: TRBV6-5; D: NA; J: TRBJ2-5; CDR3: CASSPQPGRAETQYF; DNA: TGTGCCAGCAGCCCTCAACCGGGGCGGGCAGAGACCCAGTACTTC
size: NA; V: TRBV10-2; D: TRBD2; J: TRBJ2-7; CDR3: CASRAGTSVTEQYF; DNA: TGCGCCAGCAGGGCCGGGACTAGCGTTACCGAGCAGTACTTC
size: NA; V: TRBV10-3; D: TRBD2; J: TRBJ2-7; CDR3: CAISDYSGSNYEQYF; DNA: TGTGCCATCAGTGACTATAGCGGGAGCAACTACGAGCAGTACTTC
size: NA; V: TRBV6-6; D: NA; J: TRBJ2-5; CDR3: CASSYAEQETQYF; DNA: TGTGCCAGCAGTTACGCGGAGCAAGAGACCCAGTACTTC
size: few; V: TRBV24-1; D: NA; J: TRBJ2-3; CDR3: CATSGNTDTQYF; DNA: TGTGCCACCAGTGGTAACACAGATACGCAGTATTTT
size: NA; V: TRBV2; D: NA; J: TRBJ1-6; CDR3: CASTSGSSASPLHF; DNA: TGTGCCAGCACTTCCGGGTCCTCAGCTTCACCCCTCCACTTT
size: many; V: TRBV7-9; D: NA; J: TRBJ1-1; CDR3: CASSEMGMNTEAFF; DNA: TGTGCCAGCAGCGAGATGGGGATGAACACTGAAGCTTTCTTT
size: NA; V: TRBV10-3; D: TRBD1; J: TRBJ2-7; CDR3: CASGNRGHEQYF; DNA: TGTGCCAGCGGAAACAGGGGACACGAGCAGTACTTC
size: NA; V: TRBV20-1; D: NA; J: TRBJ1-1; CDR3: CSAGPGGEAFF; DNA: TGCAGTGCAGGTCCGGGAGGTGAAGCTTTCTTT
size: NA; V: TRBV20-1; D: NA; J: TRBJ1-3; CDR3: CSAPTSQGTGNTIYF; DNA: TGCAGTGCTCCCACGTCTCAGGGGACTGGAAACACCATATATTTT
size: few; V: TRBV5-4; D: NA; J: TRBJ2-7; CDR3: CASSTGTSYEQYF; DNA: TGTGCCAGCAGTACCGGGACATCATACGAGCAGTACTTC
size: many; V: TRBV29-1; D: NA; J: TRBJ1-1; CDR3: CSVANLMNTEAFF; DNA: TGCAGCGTTGCGAACCTTATGAACACTGAAGCTTTCTTT
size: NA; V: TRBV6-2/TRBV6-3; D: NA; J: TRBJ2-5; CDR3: CASSYSHSGVGRQETQYF; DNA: TGTGCCAGCAGTTACTCCCACAGCGGAGTGGGGCGGCAAGAGACCCAGTACTTC
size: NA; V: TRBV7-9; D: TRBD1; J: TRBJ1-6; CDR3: CASSFTGGYNSPLHF; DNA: TGTGCCAGCAGCTTTACAGGGGGTTATAATTCACCCCTCCACTTT
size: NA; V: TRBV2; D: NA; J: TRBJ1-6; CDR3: CASVWTDSPLHF; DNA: TGTGCCAGCGTGTGGACAGATTCACCCCTCCACTTT